Each of the 23 T cell receptor beta chains below was sequenced from the same sample in a study of blood T cell repertoires in COVID-19. TCRdb's copy holds only in-frame clones and misses some; the assay was immunoSEQ multiplex PCR. Of 180,000 or so clones in the sample, under 80% were seen once. Sequenced sample: peripheral blood. The receptors stem from a man aged 50-60 years who had recovered from COVID-19.

The chain uses TRBV27 and TRBJ2-6, with D possibly matching TRBD1 (5 bases). Between the trimmed V and J ends, which lost 6 bases and 0 bases, there was a span of 6 bases. The CDR3 is 14 residues long. The germline CDR1 and CDR2 sequences are MNHEY and SMNVEV (reference sequence). The CDR3 sequence is CASRGHSGANVLTF. CDR3 nucleotides: TGTGCCAGCAGGGGGCACTCTGGGGCCAACGTCCTGACTTTC.

The gene calls are TRBV19 and TRBJ2-1; 8 nucleotides match TRBD2. The germline CDR1 and CDR2 sequences are LNHDA and SQIVND (reference sequence). The CDR3 consists of 11 residues. The CDR3 spells CALGREGEQFF. The CDR3, as DNA: TGTGCTTTAGGACGGGAGGGCGAGCAGTTCTTC.

The V call is TRBV9, the J call TRBJ2-7; a possible D gene is TRBD2 (5 bases). With 4 bases removed from V and 0 bases from J, the gap between germline ends came to 14 bases. Germline V lookup: CDR1 SGDLS, CDR2 YYNGEE. This CDR3 has 15 residues. The CDR3 DNA follows: TGTGCCAGCAGCCGGAGCGGTGGCGGCTCCTACGAGCAGTACTTC. It yields the protein CASSRSGGGSYEQYF.

The V call is TRBV19, the J call TRBJ1-5; maybe TRBD1 (5 bases). Trimming removed 3 bases from V and 5 bases from J, with 17 bases in between. There are 16 residues in the CDR3. CDR1 is LNHDA and CDR2 is SQIVND in the germline V gene (reference sequence). DNA for the CDR3: TGTGCCAGTAGTATTAACAGGCTTCCACGGGATCAGCCCCAGCATTTT. Amino acids: CASSINRLPRDQPQHF.

This chain's CDR3 is CASSVNEFVGEAFF. In nucleotides, the CDR3 is TGTGCCAGCAGCGTCAATGAATTCGTCGGTGAAGCTTTCTTT. The rearrangement uses TRBV9 and TRBJ1-1; D unclear. Looked up from germline, CDR1 is SGDLS and CDR2 is YYNGEE. The CDR3 consists of 14 residues. V was cut by 2 bases and J by 7 bases, with 15 bases left in between.

CDR3 sequence: CASSHPAGGPLFF. CDR3 sequence (DNA): TGTGCCAGCAGCCACCCCGCGGGAGGGCCCCTGTTCTTC. The gene calls are TRBV3-1 (or the pseudogene TRBV3-2) and TRBJ2-1; TRBD2 matches at 9 bases. Looked up from germline, CDR1 is LGHDT and CDR2 is YNNKEL (reference sequence). V gave up 3 bases and J gave up 15 bases; unmatched junction bases: 9. This CDR3 has 13 amino acids.

The V call is TRBV7-2, the J call TRBJ2-4, with a possible D match to TRBD2 (5 bases). Trimming left V 3 bases short and J 3 bases short, with 12 bases between. This CDR3 has 15 residues. Per the germline V gene, CDR1 is SGHTA and CDR2 is FQGNSA. CDR3 nucleotide sequence: TGTGCCAGCAGCTTTCCAACGGGGAGCAAAAACATTCAGTACTTC. It specifies CASSFPTGSKNIQYF.

The chain combines TRBV19 with TRBJ2-2; D is undetermined. Trimming removed 1 base from V and 3 bases from J, with 9 bases in between. The CDR3 is 15 residues long. Per the germline V gene, CDR1 is LNHDA and CDR2 is SQIVND (reference sequence). The CDR3, as DNA: TGTGCCAGTAGTATAGGAGTCGGTTACACCGGGGAGCTGTTTTTT. Translated, it gives CASSIGVGYTGELFF.

The chain employs TRBV7-9 and TRBJ1-2, with D tentatively TRBD1 (6 bases). Germline V CDR1 and CDR2: SEHNR, FQNEAQ (reference sequence). The CDR3 length is 14 residues. V lost 5 bases, J lost 4 bases, and 14 bases lay in between. Here the CDR3 reads CASSHSDRLYGYTF. CDR3 in DNA: TGTGCCAGCAGCCATTCAGACAGGCTCTATGGCTACACCTTC.

The chain links TRBV18 to TRBJ1-1; maybe TRBD1 (6 bases). The germline V and J ends were trimmed by 3 bases and 0 bases, with 11 bases remaining between them. CDR1 and CDR2 from the germline V gene are KGHSH and LQKENI. This CDR3 has 15 residues. This chain's CDR3 is CASSPMDSMNTEAFF. The CDR3 region has the DNA TGTGCCAGCTCACCTATGGACAGTATGAACACTGAAGCTTTCTTT.

The chain carries TRBV7-9 and TRBJ1-1; D gene uncertain. The CDR3 loop spans 13 amino acids. The V and J ends lost 5 bases and 4 bases respectively, with 11 bases between them. Germline CDR1 is SEHNR and CDR2 is FQNEAQ (reference sequence). CDR3 sequence (DNA): TGTGCCAGCAGCCCGGCGGGTGTCACTGAAGCTTTCTTT. This sequence encodes CASSPAGVTEAFF.

V is TRBV27 and J is TRBJ1-6; 11 positions agree with TRBD1. Germline CDR1 is MNHEY and CDR2 is SMNVEV (reference sequence). The J segment lost 4 bases and the V segment lost 4 bases, leaving 9 bases of the junction unmatched. The CDR3 is 18 amino acids. CDR3 amino acids: CASSWTGGRAEYNSPLHF. CDR3 bases: TGTGCCAGCAGTTGGACAGGGGGCAGGGCCGAATATAATTCACCCCTCCACTTT.

This chain connects TRBV9 to TRBJ2-4, with 11 bases identical to TRBD1. The germline CDR1 and CDR2 sequences are SGDLS and YYNGEE. This CDR3 spans 16 amino acids. The V gene end was trimmed by 0 bases and the J gene end by 8 bases; junction bases not matched to a gene: 7. CDR3 sequence: CASSVAGTGGGDIQYF. CDR3 bases: TGTGCCAGCAGCGTAGCCGGGACAGGGGGTGGGGACATTCAGTACTTC.

The chain uses TRBV7-3 and TRBJ2-2, with 8 bases lining up with TRBD1. V was pared by 3 bases and J by 3 bases, with 6 bases of the junction left unmatched. Germline loops: CDR1 SGHTA, CDR2 FQGTGA. The CDR3 sequence is 16 residues long. Written as DNA, the CDR3 is TGTGCCAGCAGCTTCTCGCAGGGGGCGGACACCGGGGAGCTGTTTTTT. Translation: CASSFSQGADTGELFF.

The chain links TRBV28 to TRBJ2-1, with D possibly matching TRBD2 (6 bases). The CDR3 length is 16 residues. The V gene's germline CDR1 is MDHEN and CDR2 SYDVKM. The V end lost 6 bases, the J end lost 6 bases, and 21 bases lay between the germline ends. In DNA, the CDR3 is TGTGCCAGCAGAGCCGCCGGGAGCGTCGATCCCAATGAGCAGTTCTTC. This gives the protein CASRAAGSVDPNEQFF.

The CDR3, as DNA: TGTGCCAGCACCTCAATCCACAGGGAATTGGAGACCCAGTACTTC. The encoded protein is CASTSIHRELETQYF. The chain is built from TRBV7-9 and TRBJ2-5; D is perhaps TRBD1 (6 bases). The ends were cut back, 7 bases at V and 5 bases at J, with 20 bases in the middle. The germline V gene has CDR1 SEHNR and CDR2 FQNEAQ (reference sequence). The CDR3 is 15 residues long.

This chain joins TRBV5-1 and TRBJ2-2, with TRBD2 matching over 14 bases. CDR3 length: 16 amino acids. V trimming: 3 bases; J trimming: 7 bases; junction bases outside the gene matches: 5. In germline, CDR1 is SGHRS, CDR2 YFSETQ. The CDR3 DNA follows: TGCGCCAGCAGCTGGGGACTAGCGGGAGCGAACGGGGAGCTGTTTTTT. As protein: CASSWGLAGANGELFF.

In regard to this clone: The sample carries other DNA sequences with the same CDR3. CDR3 DNA: TGCGCCAGCAGCTTACGGGACTCCAGAACCGGGGAGCTGTTTTTT. This codes for CASSLRDSRTGELFF. This sequence joins TRBV5-1 and TRBJ2-2; D is possibly TRBD2 (6 bases). Trimming pared 2 bases from V and 5 bases from J, leaving 13 bases between. The CDR3 contains 15 residues. CDR1 is SGHRS, CDR2 YFSETQ, per germline.

This chain uses TRBV7-9 with TRBJ1-6, with D perhaps TRBD1 (6 bases). This CDR3 spans 13 amino acids. V lost 7 bases, J lost 9 bases, and 13 bases lay in between. Germline lookup yields CDR1 SEHNR and CDR2 FQNEAQ (reference sequence). The CDR3 nucleotides are TGTGCCAGCACCCAGGACAGCTCTTCACCCCTCCACTTT. It yields the protein CASTQDSSSPLHF.

The V gene is TRBV5-1, the J gene TRBJ2-5; 11 bases fit TRBD1. This CDR3 has 15 amino acids. CDR1 and CDR2 from the germline V gene are SGHRS and YFSETQ. V trimming: 5 bases; J trimming: 1 base; junction bases outside the gene matches: 4. CDR3 in DNA: TGCGCCAGCAGAAGCGGACAGGGGGCCCAAGAGACCCAGTACTTC. Translated, it gives CASRSGQGAQETQYF.

The CDR3 coding sequence is TGTGCCAGCAGCTCCAGCTACGAGCAGTACTTC. Protein product: CASSSSYEQYF. The chain combines TRBV11-2 with TRBJ2-7; D unclear. This CDR3 has 11 amino acids. Germline V CDR1 and CDR2: SGHAT, FQNNGV. Trimming left V 4 bases short and J 3 bases short, with 4 bases between.

The DNA for the CDR3 is TGTGCCAGCAGCTTAGTTTCAGGTTGGGAGACCCAGTACTTC. Amino acids: CASSLVSGWETQYF. The chain uses TRBV11-2 and TRBJ2-5; no reliable D call. Germline assignment: CDR1 SGHAT and CDR2 FQNNGV. V lost 1 base, J lost 5 bases, and 11 bases lay in between. This CDR3 has 14 amino acids. The entire variable domain, with the rest obtained from reference TRBV11-2 and TRBJ2-5, is as follows: EAGVAQSPRYKIIEKRQSVAFWCNPISGHATLYWYQQILGQGPKLLIQFQNNGVVDDSQLPKDRFSAERLKGVDSTLKIQPAKLEDSAVYLCASSLVSGWETQYFGPGTRLLVL.

This chain links TRBV9 with TRBJ1-2; 8 bases match TRBD1. Germline CDR1 is SGDLS and CDR2 is YYNGEE. The V and J ends lost 0 bases and 3 bases, in that order; junction bases with no gene match: 13. The CDR3 is 18 residues long. The DNA for the CDR3 is TGTGCCAGCAGCGTAGACTACTCTCGGGGACAGGCGGACTATGGCTACACCTTC. Protein sequence: CASSVDYSRGQADYGYTF.